This TCR beta chain was obtained from a study of a mutant IDH1 vaccine in newly diagnosed glioma. Whole-study context: First vaccine doses came 4-6 weeks after radiotherapy alone, or with temozolomide cycles. Beforehand, treatment had been radiotherapy, temozolomide, or both; the majority received both. Study-level findings and limits: Any relationship between pseudoprogression and changes in top peripheral T cell clonotypes seemed absent.

This sample's time point: week 35, safety follow-up. Vaccination comprised doses that each held 300 ug of mutant IDH1 20-mer peptide, plus topical imiquimod. Patients came in for eight vaccinations, in weeks 1, 3, 5, 7, 11, 15, 19 and 23. Profiling relied on immunoSEQ multiplex PCR, and the TCRdb table lists in-frame clones only, not all of them. The sample lists about 32,000 clones, roughly 86% seen once, with approximately 15% in the top ten. Concerning this clone itself: Its antigen is unknown.

The input for sequencing was PBMCs, taken from a glioma patient whose treatment included an IDH1 peptide vaccine. The clonotype comes from a man aged 30 to 45 with glioma.

The CDR3: CASSLARRNTEAFF. As DNA, the CDR3 is TGCGCCAGCAGCTTGGCCAGGCGGAACACTGAAGCTTTCTTT. This rearrangement joins TRBV5-1 to TRBJ1-1; D unresolved. The V end lost 0 bases, the J end lost 1 base, and 7 bases lay between the germline ends. The CDR3 runs to 14 residues. CDR1 and CDR2 (germline): SGHRS, YFSETQ.